The 27 T cell receptor beta chains in this list originate from one sample, sequenced in a study of yellow fever vaccine responses in identical twins. TCRdb reanalysed the RT-PCR reads using MiXCR and keeps one entry per CDR3 protein. The repertoire has 300 or so distinct CDR3 sequences, under 75% of them found once; the top ten carry 20% to 25%. This specimen consisted of T cells from blood (PBMCs), unsorted or a sorted subset (not recorded which), obtained before or after yellow fever vaccination (not recorded which). The origin of the receptors is a female donor who received the yellow fever vaccine.

The gene calls are TRBV10-1 and TRBJ1-2; D gene unclear. The CDR3 is 13 residues long. Per germline, CDR1 WNHNN and CDR2 SYGVQD (reference sequence). V dropped 6 bases and J dropped 5 bases, with 13 bases sitting between them. CDR3: CASSRTAVYGYTF. CDR3 sequence (DNA): TGCGCCAGCAGCCGAACAGCCGTTTATGGCTACACCTTC.

The chain recombines TRBV11-3 with TRBJ2-7, with no clear D. V was clipped by 5 bases and J by 2 bases, with 16 bases between them. CDR3 length: 15 amino acids. In germline, CDR1 is SGHNT, CDR2 YENEEA. CDR3 protein: CASSAYRGETYEQYF. The CDR3 DNA reads TGTGCCAGCAGCGCTTACCGCGGTGAGACCTACGAGCAGTACTTC.

This chain links TRBV11-1 with TRBJ2-1; D not resolved. The CDR3 runs 15 residues. The V end was cut by 3 bases, the J end by 8 bases, with 17 bases between. Germline V CDR1 and CDR2: SGHAT, FQDESV (reference sequence). In DNA form, the CDR3 reads TGTGCCAGCAGCTTTAGGCTAGTGGTGCCGGATGAGCAGTTCTTC. Translated: CASSFRLVVPDEQFF.

This clonotype was recorded a few times. Here the CDR3 reads CAWSVQAGNTIYF. In DNA form, the CDR3 reads TGTGCCTGGAGTGTTCAGGCTGGAAACACCATATATTTT. The chain has TRBV30 and TRBJ1-3; D is uncertain. Germline V gives CDR1 GTSNPN, CDR2 SVGIG (reference sequence). The CDR3 spans 13 residues. Trimming took off 0 bases at V and 2 bases at J, with 5 bases between the two ends.

The genes are TRBV23-1 and TRBJ1-1, with 9 bases lining up with TRBD1. TRBV23-1 is treated as an ORF (open reading frame) with a function not yet certain. Trimming took 2 bases from V and 2 from J; bases not matched to a gene: 6. CDR3 length equals 16 residues. CDR3 sequence: CASSQKGQGCNTEAFF. Here the CDR3 DNA reads TGCGCCAGCAGTCAAAAGGGACAGGGCTGTAACACTGAAGCTTTCTTT.

This clonotype was detected only a few times. The chain is built from TRBV23-1 and TRBJ1-1; D call uncertain. TRBV23-1 is treated as an ORF (open reading frame) with a function not yet certain. Trimming removed 0 bases at V and 0 bases at J, with 11 bases between. The CDR3 runs to 16 residues. The CDR3 spells CASSQSSRHLNTEAFF. CDR3 nucleotide sequence: TGCGCCAGCAGTCAATCGTCCAGACATCTGAACACTGAAGCTTTCTTT.

For the CDR3, the DNA is TGTGCCAGCCAGGGACTCTCCTACAATGAGCAGTTCTTC. Its protein product is CASQGLSYNEQFF. The chain carries TRBV7-9 and TRBJ2-1; D possibly corresponds to TRBD2 (6 bases). CDR3 length: 13 residues. V lost 8 bases and J 0 bases, leaving 8 bases between the germline ends. Germline-derived CDR1 and CDR2 are SEHNR and FQNEAQ (reference sequence).

V is TRBV10-3 and J is TRBJ1-3; 7 bases match TRBD1. The V gene end was trimmed by 4 bases and the J gene end by 0 bases; junction bases not matched to a gene: 6. This CDR3 has 16 amino acids. CDR1 is ENHRY, CDR2 SYGVKD, per germline. The CDR3: CAISAGGRNSGNTIYF. DNA for the CDR3: TGTGCCATCAGTGCAGGGGGACGGAACTCTGGAAACACCATATATTTT.

Only a few counts were recorded for this clonotype. The chain is built from TRBV23-1 and TRBJ1-5; D gene ambiguous. TRBV23-1 is classed as an ORF, of uncertain function. CDR3 size: 16 residues. V lost 7 bases, J lost 4 bases, and 20 bases lay in between. CDR3 bases: TGCGCCAGCACATCCCTTTTACGGGTAGGAAATCAGCCCCAGCATTTT. It encodes CASTSLLRVGNQPQHF.

J is TRBJ2-3 and V is TRBV13, with TRBD2 identical over 12 bases. The germline V gene has CDR1 PRHDT and CDR2 FYEKMQ (reference sequence). The CDR3 contains 16 residues. J was trimmed by 3 bases and V by 4 bases; bases with no gene match: 5. CDR3 sequence reads: CASSSRLAGVTDTQYF. In DNA form, the CDR3 reads TGTGCCAGCAGCTCCCGACTAGCGGGAGTAACAGATACGCAGTATTTT.

The rearrangement joins TRBV23-1 to TRBJ1-4, with a tentative D call TRBD1 (5 bases). TRBV23-1 is labeled an ORF, and its function is uncertain. Trimming cost V 7 bases and J 3 bases, with 15 bases left between them. The CDR3 has 15 amino acids. The CDR3 sequence: CASIINRDANEKLFF. As DNA, the CDR3 is TGCGCCAGCATTATAAACCGGGACGCTAATGAAAAACTGTTTTTT.

This chain links TRBV11-2 with TRBJ2-3; tentatively, D is TRBD1 (6 bases). Germline CDR1 SGHAT, CDR2 FQNNGV. Trimming removed 0 bases from V and 5 bases from J, with 12 bases in between. The CDR3 sequence is 15 residues long. The CDR3 reads CASSLEGRGGDTQYF. The CDR3 DNA reads TGTGCCAGCAGCTTAGAGGGTCGAGGGGGAGATACGCAGTATTTT.

This clonotype was seen a handful of times. This chain links TRBV23-1 with TRBJ1-3; D uncertain. TRBV23-1 is known as an ORF, though its function is uncertain. CDR3 length equals 15 residues. The germline V and J ends were trimmed by 0 bases and 4 bases, with 10 bases remaining between them. The DNA of the CDR3 is TGCGCCAGCAGTCAATCTGGCAGTATCGGAAACACCATATATTTT. This codes for CASSQSGSIGNTIYF.

V is TRBV23-1 and J is TRBJ2-1, with D tentatively TRBD1 (6 bases). TRBV23-1 is classed as an ORF, of uncertain function. This CDR3 comprises 16 residues. Trimming took off 1 base at V and 3 bases at J, with 13 bases between the two ends. The CDR3 here is CASSQYQGPCYNEQFF. The CDR3 DNA reads as TGCGCCAGCAGTCAATACCAGGGGCCCTGCTACAATGAGCAGTTCTTC.

CDR3 region: CASSHRDRRNYGYTF. In nucleotides, the CDR3 is TGCGCCAGCAGTCACAGGGACAGGAGAAACTATGGCTACACCTTC. The chain carries TRBV23-1 and TRBJ1-2, with 8 bases aligning to TRBD1. TRBV23-1 is flagged as an ORF with uncertain function. This CDR3 is built from 15 residues. Trimming at V came to 3 bases and at J to 2 bases, leaving 5 bases not matched to a gene.

This chain connects TRBV4-2 to TRBJ2-3; the match to TRBD2 covers 7 bases. Germline V lookup: CDR1 LGHNA, CDR2 YNFKEQ. With 4 bases clipped from V and 0 bases from J, the junction kept 7 bases outside the gene matches. The CDR3 consists of 16 residues. CDR3 sequence reads: CASSLRDYSSTDTQYF. The CDR3 nucleotides read TGTGCCAGCAGCCTGCGGGACTACTCTAGCACAGATACGCAGTATTTT.

The chain uses TRBV23-1 and TRBJ1-3; 8 nucleotides align to TRBD1. TRBV23-1 is an open reading frame whose function is uncertain. The length of the CDR3 is 18 residues. Unmatched junction bases numbered 15, after V lost 8 bases and J lost 0 bases. The CDR3 reads CASDGQGNGTDSGNTIYF. In DNA form, the CDR3 reads TGCGCCAGCGACGGACAGGGAAACGGCACCGACTCTGGAAACACCATATATTTT.

The chain recombines TRBV6-1 with TRBJ1-1; D unclear. V lost 0 bases to trimming and J lost 11 bases, with 13 bases between them. The germline gives CDR1 MNHNS, CDR2 SASEGT. CDR3 length equals 13 residues. The CDR3 nucleotides read TGTGCCAGCAGTGAAGCGTGGGATCTCATGGCTTTCTTT. This codes for CASSEAWDLMAFF.

The chain couples TRBV5-6 to TRBJ1-3; the D is unclear. Per the germline V gene, CDR1 is SGHDT and CDR2 is YYEEEE. With 1 base removed from V and 6 bases from J, the gap between germline ends came to 2 bases. The CDR3 totals 11 residues. The CDR3 is CASSLLNTIYF. The DNA for the CDR3 is TGTGCCAGCAGCTTGTTAAACACCATATATTTT.

V and J are TRBV7-6 and TRBJ2-1; D may match TRBD1 or TRBD2 (5 bases each). Trimming removed 2 bases from V and 12 bases from J, with 11 bases in between. The CDR3 is 12 amino acids. Germline V gene sequence: CDR1 SGHVS, CDR2 FNYEAQ. Here the CDR3 DNA reads TGTGCCAGCAGCTTATTGCTGGGGACGCAGTTCTTC. Encoded protein: CASSLLLGTQFF.

The V call is TRBV27, the J call TRBJ2-7; unclear D gene. Looked up from germline, CDR1 is MNHEY and CDR2 is SMNVEV (reference sequence). CDR3 length equals 14 residues. The V end lost 2 bases, the J end lost 4 bases, and 12 bases lay between the germline ends. The CDR3: CASSLDGTNYEQYF. Here the CDR3 DNA reads TGTGCCAGCAGTTTAGACGGAACAAATTACGAGCAGTACTTC.

The chain recombines TRBV23-1 with TRBJ1-5; D unresolved. TRBV23-1 is filed as an ORF, its function uncertain. The CDR3 sequence is 13 residues long. V lost 2 bases and J lost 11, with 13 bases in between. CDR3 region: CASSQVLSSAQHF. In DNA, the CDR3 is TGCGCCAGCAGTCAAGTACTTAGCAGTGCCCAGCATTTT.

The chain uses TRBV23-1 and TRBJ1-2, with TRBD1 matching over 8 bases. TRBV23-1 is flagged as an ORF with uncertain function. There are 12 residues in the CDR3. Unmatched junction bases numbered 4, after V lost 11 bases and J lost 2 bases. As DNA, the CDR3 is TGCGCCGGACAGGGCAGAAACTATGGCTACACCTTC. Protein sequence: CAGQGRNYGYTF.

This clonotype was counted between two and nine times. This rearrangement joins TRBV4-1 to TRBJ1-5; 11 bases map to TRBD1. The CDR3 runs 16 residues. The germline V gene has CDR1 MGHRA and CDR2 YSYEKL. Unmatched junction bases numbered 8, after V lost 3 bases and J lost 7 bases. CDR3 sequence (DNA): TGCGCCAGCAGCCACGATCCGGGACAGGGGGGGCAGCCCCAGCATTTT. Its protein product is CASSHDPGQGGQPQHF.

The chain recombines TRBV6-5 with TRBJ1-2; 7 nucleotides line up with TRBD1. The CDR3 has 16 amino acids. The germline CDR1 and CDR2 sequences are MNHEY and SVGAGI. Trimming at V came to 0 bases and at J to 3 bases, leaving 7 bases not matched to a gene. DNA for the CDR3: TGTGCCAGCAGTTACTCAACCTCGGGACAGTACTATGGCTACACCTTC. The encoded protein is CASSYSTSGQYYGYTF.

The table lists this clonotype with a few counts. This rearrangement joins TRBV4-1 to TRBJ1-1; 10 nucleotides match TRBD1. J lost 5 bases, V lost 5 bases, and 5 bases had no gene match. The V gene's germline CDR1 is MGHRA and CDR2 YSYEKL. This CDR3 is 14 amino acids long. In DNA, the CDR3 is TGCGCCAGCAGCACGGGACAGGGGTGGACTGAAGCTTTCTTT. This codes for CASSTGQGWTEAFF.

Here the CDR3 DNA reads TGTGCCTGGAGTCCCCCCATGCGTTGGGGCTACACCTTC. Amino acid sequence: CAWSPPMRWGYTF. This rearrangement joins TRBV30 to TRBJ1-2; no reliable D call. Trimming stripped 2 bases from V and 8 bases from J, with 15 bases between. From germline, CDR1 is GTSNPN and CDR2 SVGIG (reference sequence). The CDR3 totals 13 residues. Full variable domain (rest looked up from reference TRBV30 and TRBJ1-2): SQTIHQWPATLVQPVGSPLSLECTVEGTSNPNLYWYRQAAGRGLQLLFYSVGIGQISSEVPQNLSASRPQDRQFILSSKKLLLSDSGFYLCAWSPPMRWGYTFGSGTRLTVV.